The present entry profiles one T cell receptor beta chain with its context. This clonotype was recorded at least ten times. Which antigen it targets is not known. Base-call qualities are not available, and no considerably larger clone is one nucleotide away. The source of the sample is a study of prognosis after radiotherapy for stage I lung cancer (dated by TCRdb to the early 2020s). For context, the study as a whole: Between early 2018 and 2019, 15 to 20 stage I NSCLC patients were enrolled in Nanjing, China. Distant metastases were developed by four of the 19 patients after SBRT, at a median of around seven months, whereas no significant progression was observed in the other 15 patients. Of the enrolled patients, fourteen had newly diagnosed primary stage I lung tumors, while roughly 5 had oligometastatic NSCLC following surgical resection of the primary tumor. Concurrent therapy was not administered to any patient alongside SBRT. Some 13 patients had adenocarcinoma and seven had squamous cell carcinoma as the tumor histology. For each of the roughly 19 patients, one blood sample was taken before SBRT and one after, so the study sequenced around 40 samples in total. This study profiled peripheral blood TCR beta repertoires from stage I NSCLC patients before and after stereotactic body radiotherapy and linked the repertoires to distant failure. SBRT was given in 3 to 5 fractions with a biologically effective dose of at least 100 Gy, using image-guided IMRT or VMAT. Ages in the cohort of 13 men and about six women ranged from roughly 50 to 95 years, with a median of 74. All patients were considered medically inoperable, owing to comorbidities in 11 to 13 and refusal of surgery in about 7.

A history of other malignancies or of prior chemotherapy or radiotherapy was absent in all patients, and node-negative disease was shown on CT and PET/CT in all patients. At each of the two time points, 5 to 6 milliliters of peripheral venous blood were collected into EDTA tubes. Ficoll-Paque Plus density-gradient centrifugation was used to isolate PBMCs. Right after collection, samples were placed at -80 degrees C and kept there until analysis. Findings and caveats that apply to the study as a whole: Post-SBRT Shannon entropy and its change from baseline were lower in patients who developed distant metastases; baseline Shannon entropy was not associated with metastases. After SBRT, the number of unique TCR clones decreased (median approximately 9,100 before versus several thousand after; Wilcoxon paired P=0.011). TRBV and TRBJ usage frequencies reportedly varied with metastasis status, involving two V genes at baseline and about 10 V and two J genes after SBRT. Whether the expanded TCR clones were tumor-specific was not determined. Limitations of the study included a small cohort and short follow-up, and the study findings need independent validation. No adjustment for multiple comparisons was applied to any of the reported P values.

V is reduced by 6 bases and J by 6 bases, leaving a spacing of 7 bases between them. From a lookup of the germline V gene, CDR1 and CDR2 are MNHNS and SASEGT. The CDR3 runs 11 amino acids, cysteine and phenylalanine included. The CDR3 DNA has 33 bases and is translated from base 1. Two rounds of multiplex PCR were used to amplify the TCR beta CDR3 region from genomic DNA. In the first round of PCR, primers specific to each TRBV and TRBJ gene were used, and the primer sequences are filed in Chinese patent CN105087789A. The second PCR round used universal primers. The Roche High Pure PCR Template Preparation Kit was used to extract genomic DNA from frozen PBMCs. Libraries were sequenced paired-end with 151 bp reads on an Illumina HiSeq 3000. The paper's processing steps were these. CutAdapt was used to discard raw reads that did not contain the multiplex PCR primer sequences. High-quality paired reads were merged into contigs with PEAR. MiXCR assigned TRB V, D and J gene segments to each contig by aligning to reference sequences. To remove sequencing errors, CDR3 sequences were clustered according to base quality and sequence similarity. Diversity was measured as Shannon entropy normalized by the natural log of productive TCR sequence number. Clonality was defined as one minus Shannon entropy divided by the natural log of the number of unique clonotypes. Using the Youden index from ROC curves, the researchers picked the repertoire-metric cut-offs for progression-free survival, and all analyses were carried out in R 3.5.3. TCRdb cleaned the public reads at Q25 with fastp, built clones with MiXCR and kept in-frame beta chains. A single entry per CDR3 protein holds the most common genes and DNA from its merged rows. The V and J calls reflect TCRdb's pipeline rather than the authors' work. Within this sample are tens of thousands of distinct CDR3 sequences, with approximately 25% of them counted one time only. The ten largest clones capture 25% of the sample.

The specimen was PBMCs, collected before or after stereotactic body radiation therapy (not recorded which). The sequence derives from a donor of 50 years or more with non-small cell lung cancer. The chain links TRBV6-1 with TRBJ2-3; the D gene remains uncertain. The CDR3 is CASSLGDTQYF. In nucleotides, the sequence is TGTGCCAGCAGCCTAGGCGATACGCAGTATTTT.